This T cell receptor (beta chain) is drawn from a study of T cell changes during pregnancy in multiple sclerosis. The repertoire was sequenced with immunoSEQ multiplex PCR; TCRdb's copy has only in-frame clones and lacks some. The table has approximately 39,000 clones, 94% seen once. This CDR3 spans 15 amino acids. Looked up from germline, CDR1 is MNHEY and CDR2 is SMNVEV (reference sequence). J lost 4 bases, V lost 5 bases, and 9 bases had no gene match. The sample in question was CD4+ T cells from peripheral blood mononuclear cells, obtained in the second trimester of pregnancy. The gene calls are TRBV27 and TRBJ1-2; 8 bases match TRBD1. The source of this sequence is a female donor with multiple sclerosis, enrolled in a pregnancy study. The CDR3 protein is CASSPIGQGGYGYTF. The CDR3 DNA sequence: TGTGCCAGCAGTCCCATCGGACAGGGTGGCTATGGCTACACCTTC.